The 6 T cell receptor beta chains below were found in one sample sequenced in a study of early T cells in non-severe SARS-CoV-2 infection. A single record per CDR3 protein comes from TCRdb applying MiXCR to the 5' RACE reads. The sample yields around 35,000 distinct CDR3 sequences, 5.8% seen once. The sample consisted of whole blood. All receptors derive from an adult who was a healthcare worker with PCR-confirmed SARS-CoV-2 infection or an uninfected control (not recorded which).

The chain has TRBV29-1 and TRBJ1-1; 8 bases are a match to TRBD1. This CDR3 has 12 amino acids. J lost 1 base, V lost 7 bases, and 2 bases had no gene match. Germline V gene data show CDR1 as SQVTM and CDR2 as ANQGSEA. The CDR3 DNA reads TGCAGCGCAGGACAGGGGAACACTGAAGCTTTCTTT. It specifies CSAGQGNTEAFF.

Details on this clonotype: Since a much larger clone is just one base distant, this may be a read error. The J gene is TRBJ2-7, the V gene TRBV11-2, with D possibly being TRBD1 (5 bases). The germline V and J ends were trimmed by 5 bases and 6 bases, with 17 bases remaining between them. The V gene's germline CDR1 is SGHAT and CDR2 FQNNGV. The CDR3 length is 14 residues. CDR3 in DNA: TGTGCCAGCAGCCCCTCCCCAGGGTTCACCGAGCAGTACTTC. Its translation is CASSPSPGFTEQYF.

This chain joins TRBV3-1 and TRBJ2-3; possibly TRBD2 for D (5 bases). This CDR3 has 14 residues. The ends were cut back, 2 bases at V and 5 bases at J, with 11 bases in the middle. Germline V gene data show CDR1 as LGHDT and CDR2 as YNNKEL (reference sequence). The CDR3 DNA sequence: TGTGCCAGCAGCCAATCGAGGGCCGGAGATACGCAGTATTTT. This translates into CASSQSRAGDTQYF.

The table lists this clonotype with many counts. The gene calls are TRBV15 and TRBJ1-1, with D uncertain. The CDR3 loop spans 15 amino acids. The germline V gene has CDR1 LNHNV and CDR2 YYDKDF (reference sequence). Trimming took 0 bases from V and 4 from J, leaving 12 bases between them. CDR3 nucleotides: TGTGCCACCAGCAGAGATAAGGGAGCGGGCACTGAAGCTTTCTTT. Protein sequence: CATSRDKGAGTEAFF.

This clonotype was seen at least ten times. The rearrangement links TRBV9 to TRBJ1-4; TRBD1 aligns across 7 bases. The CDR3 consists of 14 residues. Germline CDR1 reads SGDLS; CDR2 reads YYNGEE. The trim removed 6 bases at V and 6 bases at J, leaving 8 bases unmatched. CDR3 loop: CASNQGGIDEKLFF. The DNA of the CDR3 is TGTGCCAGCAACCAGGGGGGTATCGATGAAAAACTGTTTTTT.

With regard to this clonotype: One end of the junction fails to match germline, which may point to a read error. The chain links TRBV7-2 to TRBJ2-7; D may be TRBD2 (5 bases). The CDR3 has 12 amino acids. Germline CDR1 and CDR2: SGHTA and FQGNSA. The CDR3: CVSSTSSYEQYF. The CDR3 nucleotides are TGTGTCAGCAGCACTAGCTCCTACGAGCAGTACTTC. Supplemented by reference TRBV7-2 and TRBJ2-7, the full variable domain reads GAGVSQSPSNKVTEKGKDVELRCDPISGHTALYWYRQSLGQGLEFLIYFQGNSAPDKSGLPSDRFSAERTGGSVSTLTIQRTQQEDSAVYLCVSSTSSYEQYFGPGTRLTVT.